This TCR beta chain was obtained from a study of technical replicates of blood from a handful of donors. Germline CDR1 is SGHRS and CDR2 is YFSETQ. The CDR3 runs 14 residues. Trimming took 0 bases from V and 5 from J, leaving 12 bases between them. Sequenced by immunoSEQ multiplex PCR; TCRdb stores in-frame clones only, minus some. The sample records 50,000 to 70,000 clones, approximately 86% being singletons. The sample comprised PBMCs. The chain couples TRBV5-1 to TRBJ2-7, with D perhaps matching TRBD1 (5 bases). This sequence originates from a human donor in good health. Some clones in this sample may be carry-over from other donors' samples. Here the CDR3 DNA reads TGCGCCAGCAGCTTGGGGGCAGGGTCAAACGAGCAGTACTTC. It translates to CASSLGAGSNEQYF.